The 3 T cell receptor beta chains listed next were all sequenced from one sample in a study of T cell responses to AZD1222 COVID-19 vaccine. The method was immunoSEQ multiplex PCR; TCRdb's version includes in-frame clones alone and lacks a portion of them. The sample consists of 110,000 to 150,000 clones, about 88% of them appearing once. The source was peripheral blood, collected 28 days after the second AZD1222 dose. The receptors originated from an adult who received the AZD1222 COVID-19 vaccine.

The chain has TRBV15 and TRBJ2-2; D may be TRBD1 or TRBD2 (5 bases each). V lost 0 bases to trimming and J lost 3 bases, with 8 bases between them. The germline gives CDR1 LNHNV, CDR2 YYDKDF (reference sequence). CDR3 size: 15 residues. CDR3 sequence (DNA): TGTGCCACCAGCAGAGATGGGGGATACACCGGGGAGCTGTTTTTT. Its protein product is CATSRDGGYTGELFF.

The J gene is TRBJ1-2, the V gene TRBV4-1; D gene uncertain. V was shortened by 0 bases and J by 5 bases, with 16 bases between the two germline ends. The germline CDR1 and CDR2 sequences are MGHRA and YSYEKL. The CDR3 totals 16 residues. CDR3 sequence (DNA): TGCGCCAGCAGCCAAGACGGCACGACGCAGAATTATGGCTACACCTTC. Translating gives CASSQDGTTQNYGYTF.

The gene calls are TRBV5-1 and TRBJ1-4, with D possibly being TRBD1 (6 bases). Germline V gene sequence: CDR1 SGHRS, CDR2 YFSETQ. CDR3 length: 17 residues. The ends were cut back, 0 bases at V and 0 bases at J, with 12 bases in the middle. The CDR3 DNA sequence: TGCGCCAGCAGCTTGGGTCAGGGGATAACAACTAATGAAAAACTGTTTTTT. Its translation: CASSLGQGITTNEKLFF.